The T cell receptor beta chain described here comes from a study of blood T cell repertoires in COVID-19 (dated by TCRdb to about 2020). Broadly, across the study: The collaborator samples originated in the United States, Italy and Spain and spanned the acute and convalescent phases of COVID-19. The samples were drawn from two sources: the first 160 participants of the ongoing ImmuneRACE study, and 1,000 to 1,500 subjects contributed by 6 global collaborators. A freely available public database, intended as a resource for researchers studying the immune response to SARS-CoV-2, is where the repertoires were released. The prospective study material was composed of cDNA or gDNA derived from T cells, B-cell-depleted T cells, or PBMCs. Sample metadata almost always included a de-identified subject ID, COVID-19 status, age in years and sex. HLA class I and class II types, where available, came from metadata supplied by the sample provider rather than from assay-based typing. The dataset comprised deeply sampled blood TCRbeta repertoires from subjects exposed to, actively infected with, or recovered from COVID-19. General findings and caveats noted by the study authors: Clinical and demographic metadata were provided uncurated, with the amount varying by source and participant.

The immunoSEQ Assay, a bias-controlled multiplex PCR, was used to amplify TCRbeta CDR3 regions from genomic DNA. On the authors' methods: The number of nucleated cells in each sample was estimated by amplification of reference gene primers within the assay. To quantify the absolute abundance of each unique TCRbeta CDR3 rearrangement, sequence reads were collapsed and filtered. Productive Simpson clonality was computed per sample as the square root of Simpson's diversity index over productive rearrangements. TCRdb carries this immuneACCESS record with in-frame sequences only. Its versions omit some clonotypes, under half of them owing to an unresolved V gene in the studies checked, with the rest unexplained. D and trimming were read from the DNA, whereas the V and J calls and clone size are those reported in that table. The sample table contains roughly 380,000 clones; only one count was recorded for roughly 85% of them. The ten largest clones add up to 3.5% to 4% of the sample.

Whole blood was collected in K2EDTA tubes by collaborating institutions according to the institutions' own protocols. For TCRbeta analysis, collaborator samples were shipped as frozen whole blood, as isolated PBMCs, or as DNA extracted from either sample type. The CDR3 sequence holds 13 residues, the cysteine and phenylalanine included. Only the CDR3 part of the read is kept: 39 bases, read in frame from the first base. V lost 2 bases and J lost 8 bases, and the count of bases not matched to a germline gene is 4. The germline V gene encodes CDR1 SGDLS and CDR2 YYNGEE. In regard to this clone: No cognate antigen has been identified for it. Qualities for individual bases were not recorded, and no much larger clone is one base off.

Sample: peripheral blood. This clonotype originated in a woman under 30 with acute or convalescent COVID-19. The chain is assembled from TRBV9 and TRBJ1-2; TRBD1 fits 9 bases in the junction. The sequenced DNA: TGTGCCAGCAGCGTGGACAGGGGCGAAGGCTACACCTTC. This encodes CASSVDRGEGYTF.